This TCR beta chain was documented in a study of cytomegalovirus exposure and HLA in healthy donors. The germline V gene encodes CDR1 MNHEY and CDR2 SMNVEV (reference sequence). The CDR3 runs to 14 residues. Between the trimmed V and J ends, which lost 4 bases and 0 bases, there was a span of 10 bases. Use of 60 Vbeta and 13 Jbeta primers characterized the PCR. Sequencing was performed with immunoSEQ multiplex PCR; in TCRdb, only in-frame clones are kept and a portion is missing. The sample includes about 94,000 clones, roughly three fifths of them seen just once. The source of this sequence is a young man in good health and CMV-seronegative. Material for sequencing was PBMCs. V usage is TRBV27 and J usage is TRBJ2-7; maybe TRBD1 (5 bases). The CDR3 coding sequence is TGTGCCAGCAGTTCCCTGGACACCTCCTACGAGCAGTACTTC. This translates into CASSSLDTSYEQYF.